This T cell receptor (beta chain) originates from a study of T cell responses to AZD1222 COVID-19 vaccine. Across the whole study: Both about-4-week and about-12-week second-dose recipients were combined.

As concerns this clone: Its antigen is as yet unknown.

Study observations and caveats: No day 14 peak samples; only post-peak repertoires were characterized. AZD1222 recipients seropositive at baseline numbered only 5 or 6. White British ancestry dominated among donors, who included more females, and clonal diversity was possibly underestimated.

Measured with immunoSEQ multiplex PCR; TCRdb has only the in-frame clones, and not every one. Among about 99,000 clones listed, about 85% were seen once. CDR3 length: 15 amino acids. Germline CDR1 reads LGHNA; CDR2 reads YNFKEQ. The V gene lost 0 bases and the J gene lost 4 bases, with 12 bases spanning the gap. J is TRBJ1-2 and V is TRBV4-2, with unresolved D. The specimen comprised peripheral blood, sampled on day 0 of AZD1222 vaccination. The clonotype originates from an adult in good health. CDR3 protein: CASSQEVAAPYGYTF. CDR3 DNA: TGTGCCAGCAGCCAAGAGGTGGCAGCCCCCTATGGCTACACCTTC.